What follows are 7 T cell receptor beta chains derived from one specimen sequenced in a study of technical replicates of blood from a few donors. Profiling relied on immunoSEQ multiplex PCR, and the TCRdb table lists in-frame clones only, not all of them. The sample yields over 55,000 clones, approximately 89% seen once. The material sequenced was PBMCs. All receptors come from a human donor in good health. Some clones in this sample may be carry-over from other donors' samples.

This clone turned up a few times. The chain joins TRBV5-4 to TRBJ2-5, with D perhaps TRBD2 (6 bases). Germline V CDR1 and CDR2: SGHNT, YYREEE (reference sequence). The CDR3 loop spans 16 amino acids. Trimming removed 4 bases at V and 5 bases at J, with 21 bases between. Here the CDR3 reads CASSQTRLVSGETQYF. The DNA for the CDR3 is TGTGCCAGCAGCCAAACAAGACTAGTCTCTGGGGAGACCCAGTACTTC.

The chain links TRBV7-9 to TRBJ2-2; a possible D gene is TRBD2 (5 bases). V gave up 3 bases and J gave up 4 bases, with 21 bases separating them. The CDR3 runs 18 residues. The V gene's germline CDR1 is SEHNR and CDR2 FQNEAQ (reference sequence). CDR3 coding DNA: TGTGCCAGCAGCTTGACCCACTCCTGGCGGACTTTCACCGGGGAGCTGTTTTTT. Translated: CASSLTHSWRTFTGELFF.

This chain uses TRBV27 with TRBJ2-7, with 9 positions matching TRBD2. The ends lost 8 bases at V and 5 bases at J; junction bases unmatched: 10. The germline V gene encodes CDR1 MNHEY and CDR2 SMNVEV (reference sequence). The CDR3 contains 14 residues. The CDR3 bases are TGTGCCAGCCCCGGGGCTAGCGGGATCCACGAGCAGTACTTC. This sequence encodes CASPGASGIHEQYF.

This chain connects TRBV19 to TRBJ1-2, with D perhaps matching TRBD1 (5 bases). Per the germline V gene, CDR1 is LNHDA and CDR2 is SQIVND (reference sequence). The CDR3 spans 14 residues. Trimming removed 5 bases from V and 3 bases from J, with 13 bases in between. The CDR3 loop is CASSHQARDYGYTF. The CDR3 DNA reads TGTGCCAGTAGTCATCAGGCCAGGGACTATGGCTACACCTTC.

The V and J genes are TRBV13 and TRBJ2-3, with 8 bases identical to TRBD1. The CDR3 contains 16 residues. Germline assignment: CDR1 PRHDT and CDR2 FYEKMQ (reference sequence). The junction had 6 bases not matched to a gene; V was cut back by 3 bases and J by 1 base. CDR3 loop: CASSFRDRIRTDTQYF. The CDR3 nucleotides are TGTGCCAGCAGCTTCCGGGACAGGATACGCACAGATACGCAGTATTTT.

V and J are TRBV5-4 and TRBJ2-1; D possibly corresponds to TRBD2 (6 bases). The V end lost 0 bases, the J end lost 8 bases, and 9 bases lay between the germline ends. The CDR3 length is 13 residues. Germline CDR1 is SGHNT and CDR2 is YYREEE (reference sequence). The CDR3 DNA reads TGTGCCAGCAGCTTGGTGGGCGGGGATGAGCAGTTCTTC. Its protein is CASSLVGGDEQFF.

The chain carries TRBV5-1 and TRBJ2-1; D is uncertain. V was shortened by 0 bases and J by 7 bases, with 8 bases between the two germline ends. This CDR3 is 13 amino acids long. Germline values: CDR1 SGHRS, CDR2 YFSETQ. Here the CDR3 DNA reads TGCGCCAGCAGCTTGGCCGAGTGGAATGAGCAGTTCTTC. It codes for CASSLAEWNEQFF.